A selection of T cell receptor beta chains follows, all from one sample in a study of vaccination effects on CD4 cells after COVID-19. Their antigens remain unidentified. Sequencing was performed with immunoSEQ multiplex PCR; in TCRdb, only in-frame clones are kept and a portion is missing. The sample includes 27,000 or so clones, approximately 83% of them seen just once. The sample consisted of CD4+ T cells from PBMCs cultured with HCoV-NL63 spike peptides, taken after COVID-19 vaccination. The source is a human donor who received a COVID-19 vaccine. Some clones in this sample may be carry-over from other donors' samples. The CDR3 runs from the conserved cysteine through the conserved F or W. Each record gives: J gene, V gene, D gene, clone size, CDR3 protein, CDR3 DNA. D genes are given only for firm matches. Size values are once, few and many counts, or a class for expanded clones, and some rows have none.

j_call: TRBJ2-5; v_call: TRBV10-1; d_call: NA; clone_size: NA; cdr3_aa: CASSRWEGGQKTQYF; cdr3_nt: TGCGCCAGCAGTCGCTGGGAGGGGGGGCAGAAGACCCAGTACTTC
j_call: TRBJ1-2; v_call: TRBV10-1; d_call: NA; clone_size: few; cdr3_aa: CASSDSGTGTYTF; cdr3_nt: TGCGCCAGCAGTGACTCTGGGACGGGAACCTACACCTTC
j_call: TRBJ2-5; v_call: TRBV20-1; d_call: NA; clone_size: NA; cdr3_aa: CSALDPKTQYF; cdr3_nt: TGCAGTGCCCTAGATCCCAAGACCCAGTACTTC
j_call: TRBJ1-6; v_call: TRBV9; d_call: NA; clone_size: NA; cdr3_aa: CASGVRQGNSPLHF; cdr3_nt: TGTGCCAGCGGCGTGCGGCAGGGGAATTCACCCCTCCACTTT
j_call: TRBJ1-3; v_call: TRBV2; d_call: TRBD1; clone_size: NA; cdr3_aa: CASSGQGATSGNTIYF; cdr3_nt: TGTGCCAGCAGTGGACAGGGGGCGACCTCTGGAAACACCATATATTTT
j_call: TRBJ1-1; v_call: TRBV29-1; d_call: TRBD1; clone_size: NA; cdr3_aa: CSVVSVQGAEAFF; cdr3_nt: TGCAGCGTTGTCTCTGTACAGGGGGCTGAAGCTTTCTTT
j_call: TRBJ2-6; v_call: TRBV5-6; d_call: NA; clone_size: NA; cdr3_aa: CASSDGTRSDGANVLTF; cdr3_nt: TGTGCCAGCAGCGACGGGACACGGTCTGATGGGGCCAACGTCCTGACTTTC
j_call: TRBJ1-1; v_call: TRBV12-3/TRBV12-4; d_call: TRBD1; clone_size: NA; cdr3_aa: CASRTTGAKVAFF; cdr3_nt: TGTGCCAGCAGGACGACAGGGGCCAAGGTAGCTTTCTTT
j_call: TRBJ2-2; v_call: TRBV7-6; d_call: TRBD2; clone_size: NA; cdr3_aa: CASSKRTLSGGRNTGELFF; cdr3_nt: TGTGCCAGCAGCAAGAGGACCCTTAGCGGGGGGCGGAACACCGGGGAGCTGTTTTTT
j_call: TRBJ2-2; v_call: TRBV6-4; d_call: TRBD2; clone_size: NA; cdr3_aa: CASRQAGSTGELFF; cdr3_nt: TGTGCCAGCAGACAAGCGGGGTCCACCGGGGAGCTGTTTTTT
j_call: TRBJ1-1; v_call: TRBV6-2/TRBV6-3; d_call: NA; clone_size: NA; cdr3_aa: CASSYSRENTEAFF; cdr3_nt: TGTGCCAGCAGTTACTCGAGAGAAAACACTGAAGCTTTCTTT
j_call: TRBJ2-3; v_call: TRBV5-1; d_call: NA; clone_size: NA; cdr3_aa: CASSFGGPSTDTQYF; cdr3_nt: TGCGCCAGCAGCTTCGGCGGACCCAGCACAGATACGCAGTATTTT
j_call: TRBJ1-5; v_call: TRBV5-5; d_call: NA; clone_size: NA; cdr3_aa: CASSLVAGGQPQHF; cdr3_nt: TGTGCCAGCAGCTTGGTTGCCGGGGGACAGCCCCAGCATTTT
j_call: TRBJ2-5; v_call: TRBV29-1; d_call: NA; clone_size: few; cdr3_aa: CSVERLGLGETQYF; cdr3_nt: TGCAGCGTTGAACGCTTAGGGCTGGGGGAGACCCAGTACTTC
j_call: TRBJ1-2; v_call: TRBV28; d_call: NA; clone_size: few; cdr3_aa: CASSFVQDYGYTF; cdr3_nt: TGTGCCAGCAGTTTCGTACAGGACTATGGCTACACCTTC
j_call: TRBJ2-3; v_call: TRBV4-1; d_call: TRBD2; clone_size: NA; cdr3_aa: CASSSRLAPGTQYF; cdr3_nt: TGCGCCAGCAGCTCCCGACTAGCCCCGGGTACGCAGTATTTT
j_call: TRBJ1-2; v_call: TRBV10-2; d_call: NA; clone_size: NA; cdr3_aa: CASSTQGRYGYTF; cdr3_nt: TGCGCCAGCAGTACCCAGGGAAGGTACGGCTACACCTTC
j_call: TRBJ2-1; v_call: TRBV7-3; d_call: NA; clone_size: NA; cdr3_aa: CASSQGGAAYNEQFF; cdr3_nt: TGTGCCAGCAGCCAAGGGGGGGCCGCCTACAATGAGCAGTTCTTC
j_call: TRBJ1-4; v_call: TRBV6-5; d_call: NA; clone_size: NA; cdr3_aa: CASMSPNEKLFF; cdr3_nt: TGTGCCAGCATGTCCCCTAATGAAAAACTGTTTTTT
j_call: TRBJ1-5; v_call: TRBV7-2; d_call: NA; clone_size: NA; cdr3_aa: CASSLGSRPPQHF; cdr3_nt: TGTGCCAGCAGCTTAGGTTCACGGCCGCCCCAGCATTTT
j_call: TRBJ2-2; v_call: TRBV4-3; d_call: NA; clone_size: NA; cdr3_aa: CASSQGWASNTGELFF; cdr3_nt: TGCGCCAGCAGCCAAGGATGGGCTTCGAACACCGGGGAGCTGTTTTTT
j_call: TRBJ1-2; v_call: TRBV13; d_call: TRBD1; clone_size: NA; cdr3_aa: CASSLINPGGVYGYTF; cdr3_nt: TGTGCCAGCAGCTTAATTAACCCAGGGGGCGTCTATGGCTACACCTTC
j_call: TRBJ1-5; v_call: TRBV30; d_call: NA; clone_size: few; cdr3_aa: CAWSERGNQPQHF; cdr3_nt: TGTGCCTGGAGTGAACGGGGGAATCAGCCCCAGCATTTT
j_call: TRBJ1-4; v_call: TRBV7-9; d_call: NA; clone_size: NA; cdr3_aa: CASSFVGWRPQEENEKLFF; cdr3_nt: TGTGCCAGCAGCTTCGTAGGGTGGAGGCCGCAGGAAGAGAATGAAAAACTGTTTTTT
j_call: TRBJ1-3; v_call: TRBV5-1; d_call: NA; clone_size: once; cdr3_aa: CASSNSPPGYSAGNTIYF; cdr3_nt: TGCGCCAGCAGTAACAGTCCTCCAGGGTATTCTGCTGGAAACACCATATATTTT
j_call: TRBJ1-2; v_call: TRBV6-1; d_call: TRBD1; clone_size: NA; cdr3_aa: CASSDRGRDYGYTF; cdr3_nt: TGTGCCAGCAGTGACAGGGGGCGCGACTATGGCTACACCTTC
j_call: TRBJ2-2; v_call: TRBV5-3; d_call: NA; clone_size: NA; cdr3_aa: CARSFGKNTGELFF; cdr3_nt: TGTGCCAGAAGCTTCGGCAAGAACACCGGGGAGCTGTTTTTT
j_call: TRBJ2-6; v_call: TRBV5-1; d_call: NA; clone_size: NA; cdr3_aa: CASSLDPSGANVLTF; cdr3_nt: TGCGCCAGCAGCTTGGACCCCTCTGGGGCCAACGTCCTGACTTTC
j_call: TRBJ1-2; v_call: TRBV6-5; d_call: NA; clone_size: NA; cdr3_aa: CASSYGDTGYTF; cdr3_nt: TGTGCCAGCAGTTACGGGGACACTGGCTACACCTTC
j_call: TRBJ1-6; v_call: TRBV30; d_call: NA; clone_size: once; cdr3_aa: CAWKGPLRHPLHF; cdr3_nt: TGTGCCTGGAAGGGGCCGTTGAGACATCCCCTCCACTTT
j_call: TRBJ1-2; v_call: TRBV10-2; d_call: NA; clone_size: NA; cdr3_aa: CASQEGFPNYGYTF; cdr3_nt: TGCGCCAGCCAGGAAGGCTTTCCTAACTATGGCTACACCTTC
j_call: TRBJ2-5; v_call: TRBV5-1; d_call: NA; clone_size: NA; cdr3_aa: CASSRSETQYF; cdr3_nt: TGCGCCAGCAGCCGGTCAGAGACCCAGTACTTC
j_call: TRBJ2-5; v_call: TRBV9; d_call: TRBD1; clone_size: NA; cdr3_aa: CASSVFGQGSLETQYF; cdr3_nt: TGTGCCAGCAGCGTATTCGGACAGGGTAGTTTGGAGACCCAGTACTTC
j_call: TRBJ2-3; v_call: TRBV7-2; d_call: NA; clone_size: NA; cdr3_aa: CASSLRREPDGQYF; cdr3_nt: TGTGCCAGCAGTTTGCGTAGGGAACCAGATGGGCAGTATTTT
j_call: TRBJ2-2; v_call: TRBV6-6; d_call: NA; clone_size: NA; cdr3_aa: CASRLPGAADTGELFF; cdr3_nt: TGTGCCAGCAGACTTCCCGGGGCCGCGGACACCGGGGAGCTGTTTTTT
j_call: TRBJ2-7; v_call: TRBV7-2; d_call: NA; clone_size: NA; cdr3_aa: CASSLGLLYEQYF; cdr3_nt: TGTGCCAGCAGCTTAGGGCTTCTCTACGAGCAGTACTTC
j_call: TRBJ1-5; v_call: TRBV2; d_call: NA; clone_size: NA; cdr3_aa: CASSEGLSNQPQHF; cdr3_nt: TGTGCCAGCAGTGAAGGGTTGAGCAATCAGCCCCAGCATTTT
j_call: TRBJ1-2; v_call: TRBV5-5; d_call: NA; clone_size: NA; cdr3_aa: CASTVIPNYGYTF; cdr3_nt: TGTGCCAGCACCGTGATTCCTAACTATGGCTACACCTTC
j_call: TRBJ2-5; v_call: TRBV5-1; d_call: NA; clone_size: NA; cdr3_aa: CASRLRTTRGETQYF; cdr3_nt: TGCGCCAGCAGATTACGGACTACCCGGGGGGAGACCCAGTACTTC
j_call: TRBJ1-2; v_call: TRBV4-3; d_call: NA; clone_size: NA; cdr3_aa: CASSVGRENYGYTF; cdr3_nt: TGCGCCAGCTCGGTCGGGAGGGAAAACTATGGCTACACCTTC
j_call: TRBJ2-5; v_call: TRBV6-6; d_call: NA; clone_size: NA; cdr3_aa: CASSYSGKSQETQYF; cdr3_nt: TGTGCCAGCAGTTACTCAGGGAAAAGCCAAGAGACCCAGTACTTC
j_call: TRBJ1-1; v_call: TRBV6-5; d_call: TRBD1; clone_size: NA; cdr3_aa: CASIDSGQSTEAFF; cdr3_nt: TGTGCCAGCATCGACTCGGGACAGTCCACTGAAGCTTTCTTT
j_call: TRBJ1-2; v_call: TRBV27; d_call: TRBD1; clone_size: few; cdr3_aa: CASSQQGRSNYGYTF; cdr3_nt: TGTGCCAGCAGTCAACAGGGGAGGTCCAACTATGGCTACACCTTC